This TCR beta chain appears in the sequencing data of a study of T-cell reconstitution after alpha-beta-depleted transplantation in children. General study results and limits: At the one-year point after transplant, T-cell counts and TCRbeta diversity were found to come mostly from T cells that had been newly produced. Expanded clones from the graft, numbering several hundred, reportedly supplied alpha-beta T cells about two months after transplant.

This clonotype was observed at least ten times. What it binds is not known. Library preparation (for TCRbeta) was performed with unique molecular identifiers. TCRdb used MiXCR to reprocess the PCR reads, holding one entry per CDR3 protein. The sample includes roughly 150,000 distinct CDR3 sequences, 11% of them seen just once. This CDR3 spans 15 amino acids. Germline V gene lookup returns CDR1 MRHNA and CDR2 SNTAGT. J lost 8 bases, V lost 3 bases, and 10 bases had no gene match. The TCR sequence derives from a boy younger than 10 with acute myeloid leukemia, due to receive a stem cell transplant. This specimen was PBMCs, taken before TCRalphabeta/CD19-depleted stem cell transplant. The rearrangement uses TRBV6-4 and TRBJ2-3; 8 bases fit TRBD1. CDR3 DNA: TGTGCCAGCAGTGAGCAAACGGACAGGGTTGGTACGCAGTATTTT. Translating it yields CASSEQTDRVGTQYF.